This TCR beta chain was captured by sequencing in a study of blood T cells in healthy people across ages. The CDR3 is 14 amino acids. V was pared by 2 bases and J by 1 base, with 9 bases between. Per the germline V gene, CDR1 is SGHVS and CDR2 is FQNEAQ. For the second PCR, which ran for roughly 6 to 12 cycles, a sample-barcoded 5' primer and a J-beta primer mix were used. Every cDNA was tagged by a template-switch adaptor with 12 random nucleotides. Via MiXCR, TCRdb re-called the 5' RACE reads, giving one row per CDR3 protein. This table holds approximately 1,700,000 distinct CDR3 sequences, roughly 43% found once.

The genes are TRBV7-8 and TRBJ2-7; D uncertain. Sequencing was performed on blood. The sequence was collected from a human donor in good health. CDR3 region: CASSLYQESYEQYF. DNA of the CDR3: TGTGCCAGCAGCTTATATCAGGAATCCTACGAGCAGTACTTC.